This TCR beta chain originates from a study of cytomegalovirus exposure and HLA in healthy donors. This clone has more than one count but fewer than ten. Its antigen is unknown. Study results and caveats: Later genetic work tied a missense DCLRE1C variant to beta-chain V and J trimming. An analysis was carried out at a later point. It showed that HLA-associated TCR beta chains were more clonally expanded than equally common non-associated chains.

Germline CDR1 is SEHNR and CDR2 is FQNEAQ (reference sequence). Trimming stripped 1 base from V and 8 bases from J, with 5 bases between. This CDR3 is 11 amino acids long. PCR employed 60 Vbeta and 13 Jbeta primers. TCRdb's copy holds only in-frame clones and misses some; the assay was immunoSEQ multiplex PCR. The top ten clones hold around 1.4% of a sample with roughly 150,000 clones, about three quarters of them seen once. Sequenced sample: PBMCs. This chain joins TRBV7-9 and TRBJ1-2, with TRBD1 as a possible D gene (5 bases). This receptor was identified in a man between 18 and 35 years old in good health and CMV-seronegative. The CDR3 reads CASSLEGGYTF. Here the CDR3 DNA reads TGTGCCAGCAGCTTAGAGGGGGGCTACACCTTC.